The next 22 T cell receptor beta chains were all read from a single sample in a study of T cell changes during pregnancy in multiple sclerosis. The method was immunoSEQ multiplex PCR; TCRdb's version includes in-frame clones alone and lacks a portion of them. The sample lists approximately 110,000 clones; about 93% were seen once. The specimen was peripheral blood, collected in the third trimester of pregnancy. The receptor source for this set is a female donor with multiple sclerosis, enrolled in a pregnancy study.

This chain links TRBV19 with TRBJ2-1; no firm D call. The germline V gene has CDR1 LNHDA and CDR2 SQIVND (reference sequence). Trimming removed 1 base at V and 9 bases at J, with 13 bases between. The CDR3 contains 14 residues. CDR3 sequence reads: CASSIVQAVSEQFF. CDR3 sequence (DNA): TGTGCCAGTAGTATAGTCCAGGCTGTCAGTGAGCAGTTCTTC.

The chain joins TRBV18 to TRBJ2-3, with D possibly matching TRBD1 (6 bases). Trimming pared 8 bases from V and 2 bases from J, leaving 20 bases between. Germline assignment: CDR1 KGHSH and CDR2 LQKENI. The CDR3 covers 16 residues. The CDR3 region has the DNA TGTGCCAGCCCCTTAGAAGGGGGAGCTTCCACAGATACGCAGTATTTT. Protein sequence: CASPLEGGASTDTQYF. Using reference TRBV18 and TRBJ2-3 for the parts outside the CDR3, the full variable domain is NAGVMQNPRHLVRRRGQEARLRCSPMKGHSHVYWYRQLPEEGLKFMVYLQKENIIDESGMPKERFSAEFPKEGPSILRIQQVVRGDSAAYFCASPLEGGASTDTQYFGPGTRLTVL.

The V and J genes are TRBV6-1 and TRBJ1-2; D is perhaps TRBD1 (5 bases). Looked up from germline, CDR1 is MNHNS and CDR2 is SASEGT. The CDR3 extends over 16 amino acids. V lost 3 bases, J lost 2 bases, and 16 bases lay in between. The CDR3 nucleotides are TGTGCCAGCAGTGACAATTATTGGGGCAGAAACTATGGCTACACCTTC. Its protein is CASSDNYWGRNYGYTF.

This sequence joins TRBV7-6 and TRBJ2-7; the match to TRBD1 covers 9 bases. The CDR3 covers 18 residues. V lost 4 bases and J lost 3; bases outside the gene matches: 16. Germline CDR1 and CDR2: SGHVS and FNYEAQ. Here the CDR3 reads CASSSGTGYPQILYEQYF. In DNA form, the CDR3 reads TGTGCCAGCAGCTCCGGGACAGGGTATCCGCAGATCCTCTACGAGCAGTACTTC.

V usage is TRBV6-6 and J usage is TRBJ2-7, with no clear D. The germline V gene encodes CDR1 MNHNY and CDR2 SVGAGI (reference sequence). The CDR3 contains 12 residues. V lost 6 bases and J lost 3, with 9 bases in between. CDR3 protein: CASSPAGYEQYF. CDR3 in DNA: TGTGCCAGCAGCCCAGCAGGCTACGAGCAGTACTTC.

This chain uses TRBV6-1 with TRBJ2-2, with 8 positions matching TRBD1. The ends lost 4 bases at V and 0 bases at J; junction bases unmatched: 4. The CDR3 is 16 amino acids. Per the germline V gene, CDR1 is MNHNS and CDR2 is SASEGT. The CDR3: CASSGRQGSNTGELFF. CDR3 nucleotide sequence: TGTGCCAGCAGTGGGAGACAGGGGTCGAACACCGGGGAGCTGTTTTTT.

The V and J genes are TRBV29-1 and TRBJ2-3; the D is unclear. Germline CDR1 is SQVTM and CDR2 is ANQGSEA. The length of the CDR3 is 11 residues. The V end was cut by 7 bases, the J end by 3 bases, with 8 bases between. DNA for the CDR3: TGCAGCGGTGGGCCGACAGATACGCAGTATTTT. Protein: CSGGPTDTQYF.

The chain has TRBV5-4 and TRBJ1-6, with D possibly being TRBD1 (6 bases). Germline values: CDR1 SGHNT, CDR2 YYREEE (reference sequence). Deletions cut 3 bases from V and 4 bases from J, with 14 bases between. The CDR3 loop spans 16 amino acids. The CDR3 sequence: CASSSTSTGYNSPLHF. CDR3 nucleotides: TGTGCCAGCAGCTCTACATCGACAGGATATAATTCACCCCTCCACTTT.

The chain has TRBV27 and TRBJ2-1; TRBD2 matches 16 bases. Trimming cost V 8 bases and J 0 bases; bases outside gene matches: 10. The CDR3 is 19 amino acids. CDR1 and CDR2 from the germline V gene are MNHEY and SMNVEV (reference sequence). In DNA, the CDR3 is TGTGCCAGCTCCTCCCAGGGACTAGCGGGAGGGGGCTCCTACAATGAGCAGTTCTTC. Amino acids: CASSSQGLAGGGSYNEQFF.

V is TRBV6-1 and J is TRBJ2-1, with TRBD2 as a possible D gene (7 bases). V lost 6 bases, J lost 6 bases, and 15 bases lay in between. This CDR3 is built from 14 residues. Germline values: CDR1 MNHNS, CDR2 SASEGT. CDR3 residues: CASRGGGAINEQFF. In DNA, the CDR3 is TGTGCCAGCAGAGGGGGGGGCGCGATCAATGAGCAGTTCTTC.

The chain uses TRBV9 and TRBJ2-1, with 7 bases matching TRBD1. The CDR3 loop spans 16 amino acids. V was pared by 4 bases and J by 5 bases, with 12 bases of the junction left unmatched. CDR1 and CDR2 from the germline V gene are SGDLS and YYNGEE. CDR3 DNA: TGTGCCAGCAGCCCCCGACAGGGTCCTCCGGACAATGAGCAGTTCTTC. Protein product: CASSPRQGPPDNEQFF.

This clone was observed a handful of times. Other DNA sequences in the same sample also yield this CDR3. The chain couples TRBV9 to TRBJ2-1; 8 bases are shared with TRBD2. Germline V lookup: CDR1 SGDLS, CDR2 YYNGEE. V lost 0 bases to trimming and J lost 7 bases; unmatched junction nucleotides: 6. The CDR3 spans 15 residues. CDR3 protein: CASSVDGRVGNEQFF. The DNA for the CDR3 is TGTGCCAGCAGCGTAGACGGGAGGGTAGGGAATGAGCAGTTCTTC.

The chain employs TRBV2 and TRBJ1-5, with 7 bases matching TRBD1. V lost 6 bases, J lost 0 bases, and 5 bases stayed unmatched. The CDR3 is 15 amino acids. Germline lookup yields CDR1 SNHLY and CDR2 FYNNEI. DNA of the CDR3: TGTGCCAGCAGCGTTGGACAGGCTAGCAATCAGCCCCAGCATTTT. Its translation is CASSVGQASNQPQHF. Looking up the rest from reference TRBV2 and TRBJ1-5 gives the full variable domain: EPEVTQTPSHQVTQMGQEVILRCVPISNHLYFYWYRQILGQKVEFLVSFYNNEISEKSEIFDDQFSVERPDGSNFTLKIRSTKLEDSAMYFCASSVGQASNQPQHFGDGTRLSIL.

J is TRBJ1-1 and V is TRBV2; 7 nucleotides match TRBD1. V lost 5 bases to trimming and J lost 1 base; unmatched junction nucleotides: 4. The CDR3 is 14 amino acids. Germline CDR1 SNHLY, CDR2 FYNNEI. For the CDR3, the DNA is TGTGCCAGCAGTATTAGGACAGGGAACACTGAAGCTTTCTTT. Translation gives CASSIRTGNTEAFF.

This chain connects TRBV6-6 to TRBJ1-2, with 8 bases identical to TRBD1. This CDR3 has 14 residues. CDR1 is MNHNY and CDR2 is SVGAGI in the germline V gene (reference sequence). The trim removed 6 bases at V and 5 bases at J, leaving 8 bases unmatched. The chain's CDR3 is CASRQGDRTYGYTF. The CDR3 DNA sequence: TGTGCCAGCAGACAGGGGGACAGGACGTATGGCTACACCTTC.

This clone was detected once. The CDR3 sequence: CASSFTGRGLNEQFF. The CDR3 DNA is TGTGCCAGCAGCTTCACGGGAAGAGGTCTCAATGAGCAGTTCTTC. V and J are TRBV5-4 and TRBJ2-1; D may be TRBD2 (5 bases). With 2 bases removed from V and 6 bases from J, the gap between germline ends came to 15 bases. CDR1 SGHNT and CDR2 YYREEE come from the germline V gene (reference sequence). The CDR3 has 15 residues.

V is TRBV30 and J is TRBJ1-2; possibly TRBD1 for D (5 bases). The CDR3 runs to 15 residues. Germline V gene data show CDR1 as GTSNPN and CDR2 as SVGIG (reference sequence). V was cut by 3 bases and J by 6 bases, with 20 bases left in between. CDR3 loop: CAWRGQRVWGDGYTF. The CDR3 nucleotides are TGTGCCTGGAGGGGTCAAAGGGTTTGGGGCGATGGCTACACCTTC. Looking up the rest from reference TRBV30 and TRBJ1-2 gives the full variable domain: SQTIHQWPATLVQPVGSPLSLECTVEGTSNPNLYWYRQAAGRGLQLLFYSVGIGQISSEVPQNLSASRPQDRQFILSSKKLLLSDSGFYLCAWRGQRVWGDGYTFGSGTRLTVV.

V and J are TRBV7-6 and TRBJ1-1; D remains unclear. Germline V gene lookup returns CDR1 SGHVS and CDR2 FNYEAQ. The CDR3 covers 11 residues. Trimming took off 5 bases at V and 3 bases at J, with 4 bases between the two ends. The CDR3 spells CASSPDTEAFF. CDR3 nucleotides: TGTGCCAGCAGCCCGGACACTGAAGCTTTCTTT.

This clone was seen only once. The V and J genes are TRBV6-1 and TRBJ2-1, with 11 bases matching TRBD2. The ends lost 6 bases at V and 3 bases at J; junction bases unmatched: 4. Germline loops: CDR1 MNHNS, CDR2 SASEGT. The CDR3 covers 15 residues. CDR3 sequence (DNA): TGTGCCAGCAGCGTCACTAGCGGGAGCTACAATGAGCAGTTCTTC. Translating gives CASSVTSGSYNEQFF.

The gene calls are TRBV6-5 and TRBJ1-2; a possible D gene is TRBD1 (6 bases). Trimming left V 6 bases short and J 4 bases short, with 15 bases between. From germline, CDR1 is MNHEY and CDR2 SVGAGI. There are 14 residues in the CDR3. The CDR3 spells CASRRQEITYGYTF. In DNA, the CDR3 is TGTGCCAGCAGGAGACAGGAGATCACCTATGGCTACACCTTC.

This chain joins TRBV9 and TRBJ2-3; weak D call: TRBD2 (5 bases). Germline V lookup: CDR1 SGDLS, CDR2 YYNGEE. The CDR3 totals 14 residues. V lost 4 bases to trimming and J lost 2 bases, with 11 bases between them. The chain's CDR3 is CASSFDYSTDTQYF. Written as DNA, the CDR3 is TGTGCCAGCAGCTTCGACTACTCCACAGATACGCAGTATTTT. Supplemented by reference TRBV9 and TRBJ2-3, the full variable domain reads DSGVTQTPKHLITATGQRVTLRCSPRSGDLSVYWYQQSLDQGLQFLIQYYNGEERAKGNILERFSAQQFPDLHSELNLSSLELGDSALYFCASSFDYSTDTQYFGPGTRLTVL.

The chain carries TRBV5-4 and TRBJ2-7, with D maybe TRBD1 (6 bases). V was clipped by 2 bases and J by 0 bases, with 12 bases between them. This CDR3 region has 15 residues. Germline V gene data show CDR1 as SGHNT and CDR2 as YYREEE (reference sequence). The CDR3 sequence: CASSLDRSPSYEQYF. For the CDR3, the DNA is TGTGCCAGCAGCTTAGACAGGTCTCCCTCCTACGAGCAGTACTTC.